The source of this T cell receptor (beta chain) is a study of shared clonotypes between healthy human individuals. Study-wide context: Per donor, CD8 memory used one plate, CD8 naive used two, CD4 memory used three and CD4 naive used three.

Broader study findings: Naive subsets, compared against memory subsets, generally had larger estimated richness values. The study drew on few donors, limiting represented genetic and exposure-history diversity. Around 5% of naive CD4 clonotypes were common to a handful of donors.

Data came from immunoSEQ multiplex PCR; TCRdb stores just in-frame clones and leaves some out. In the table there are over a million clones, 95% to 99% of which are singletons. Note on this clone: Its antigen is currently unknown.

CDR1 and CDR2 from the germline V gene are WNHNN and SYGVQD (reference sequence). J lost 2 bases, V lost 5 bases, and 9 bases had no gene match. The CDR3 covers 16 residues. The chain combines TRBV10-1 with TRBJ2-3; TRBD1 matches at 8 bases. This TCR derives from a man aged 25-40 years in good health. Sequences were obtained from naive CD4+ T cells sorted from blood. Described subset: CD45RA+ positively selected. The CDR3 region has the DNA TGCGCCAGCAGTACCACAGGGGGACCTCCCACAGATACGCAGTATTTT. Translation gives CASSTTGGPPTDTQYF.